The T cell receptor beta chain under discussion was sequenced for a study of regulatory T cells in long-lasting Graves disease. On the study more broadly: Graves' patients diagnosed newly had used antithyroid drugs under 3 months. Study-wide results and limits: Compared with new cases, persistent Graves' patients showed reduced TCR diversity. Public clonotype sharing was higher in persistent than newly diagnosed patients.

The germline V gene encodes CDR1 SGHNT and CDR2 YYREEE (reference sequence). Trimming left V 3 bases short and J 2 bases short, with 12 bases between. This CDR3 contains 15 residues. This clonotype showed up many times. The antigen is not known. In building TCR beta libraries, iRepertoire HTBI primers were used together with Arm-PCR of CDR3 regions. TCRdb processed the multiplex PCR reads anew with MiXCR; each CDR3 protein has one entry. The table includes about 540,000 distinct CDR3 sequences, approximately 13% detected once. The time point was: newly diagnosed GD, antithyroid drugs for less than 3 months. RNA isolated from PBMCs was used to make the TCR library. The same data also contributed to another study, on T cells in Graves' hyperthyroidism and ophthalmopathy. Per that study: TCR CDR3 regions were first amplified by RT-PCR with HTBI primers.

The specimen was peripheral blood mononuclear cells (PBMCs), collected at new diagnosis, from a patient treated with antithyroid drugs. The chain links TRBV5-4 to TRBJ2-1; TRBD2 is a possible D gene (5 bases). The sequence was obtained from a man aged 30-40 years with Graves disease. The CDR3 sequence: CASSWAGGTYNEQFF. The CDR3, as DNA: TGTGCCAGCAGCTGGGCGGGTGGCACCTACAATGAGCAGTTCTTC.